This T cell receptor beta chain was recovered during a study of PD-1 blockade in classical Hodgkin lymphoma. Study-wide points: Newly diagnosed patients had baseline TCR diversity that was reportedly lower than that of healthy donors.

In germline, CDR1 is SGHTA, CDR2 FQGNSA. The CDR3 contains 14 residues. Between the trimmed V and J ends, which lost 1 base and 3 bases, there was a span of 10 bases. This clone was counted a few times. Its antigen is unidentified. Data came from immunoSEQ multiplex PCR; TCRdb stores just in-frame clones and leaves some out. Altogether fewer than 30,000 clones are present, about 81% being singletons, with the ten largest covering 6.2%. As for time point: cycle 4 day 1 (C4D1), after 5 to 7 weeks of nivolumab. Relapse was seen in all patients after autologous stem cell transplantation, and brentuximab vedotin exposure was variable.

This receptor was identified in a human donor with classical Hodgkin lymphoma. The sequenced sample was peripheral blood mononuclear cells (PBMCs), obtained before the fourth cycle of nivolumab. V gene TRBV7-2 combines with J gene TRBJ2-7; D could derive from TRBD1 or TRBD2 (5 bases each). The CDR3 DNA is TGTGCCAGCAGCTTAGGGGGGTCCATCTACGAGCAGTACTTC. Translation: CASSLGGSIYEQYF.